This passage covers 5 T cell receptor beta chains from one sample sequenced in a study of blood T cell repertoires in COVID-19. TCRdb's table, derived via immunoSEQ multiplex PCR, lists solely in-frame clones and lacks some. The profile covers 120,000 to 150,000 clones, with approximately 89% appearing a single time and roughly a tenth taken by the ten largest. The specimen sequenced was peripheral blood. Receptors were obtained from a man in his sixties with active or convalescent COVID-19.

The chain links TRBV7-9 to TRBJ2-1, with 10 bases matching TRBD2. The V gene end was trimmed by 5 bases and the J gene end by 8 bases; junction bases not matched to a gene: 3. The CDR3 runs 13 residues. Germline CDR1 is SEHNR and CDR2 is FQNEAQ (reference sequence). CDR3 loop: CASSLGTSDEQFF. In nucleotides, the CDR3 is TGTGCCAGCAGCCTAGGGACTAGCGATGAGCAGTTCTTC.

This chain links TRBV7-9 with TRBJ2-7; TRBD1 might be the D (5 bases). Germline loops: CDR1 SEHNR, CDR2 FQNEAQ (reference sequence). The CDR3 contains 13 residues. The V and J ends lost 5 bases and 2 bases respectively, with 10 bases between them. The CDR3 reads CASSRQGPYEQYF. The CDR3 DNA is TGTGCCAGCAGCCGGCAGGGTCCCTACGAGCAGTACTTC.

A single count supports this clone. The rearrangement links TRBV6-5 to TRBJ1-4; maybe TRBD1 (6 bases). This CDR3 comprises 15 residues. V was cut by 1 base and J by 6 bases, with 12 bases left in between. Looked up from germline, CDR1 is MNHEY and CDR2 is SVGAGI. CDR3 amino acids: CASSYLRTGHEKLFF. In DNA, the CDR3 is TGTGCCAGCAGTTACTTGCGCACAGGGCATGAAAAACTGTTTTTT.

The chain recombines TRBV5-6 with TRBJ2-7, with 8 bases aligning to TRBD1. Germline V gene sequence: CDR1 SGHDT, CDR2 YYEEEE. Trimming took 1 base from V and 2 from J; bases not matched to a gene: 8. CDR3 length equals 16 residues. The CDR3, as DNA: TGTGCCAGCAGCTTGTATCTGGGACAGGTTGCCTACGAGCAGTACTTC. As protein: CASSLYLGQVAYEQYF.

V is TRBV3-1 (or the pseudogene TRBV3-2) and J is TRBJ2-7, with D possibly TRBD2 on 6 matching bases. Germline V gives CDR1 LGHDT, CDR2 YNNKEL (reference sequence). The ends were cut back, 2 bases at V and 2 bases at J, with 16 bases in the middle. CDR3 size: 16 residues. CDR3 amino acids: CASSQSPSAYPYEQYF. The CDR3 region has the DNA TGTGCCAGCAGCCAATCTCCTAGCGCGTATCCCTACGAGCAGTACTTC.